A selection of T cell receptor beta chains follows, all from one sample in a study of OX40 agonist ivuxolimab in advanced cancers. TCRdb's table, derived via immunoSEQ multiplex PCR, lists solely in-frame clones and lacks some. The repertoire holds 80,000 to 95,000 clones, with about 92% as singletons. Sequencing was performed on CD4+ or CD8+ T cells sorted from blood, taken in a trial of the OX40 agonist ivuxolimab. The receptors were gathered from an adult with an advanced solid tumor such as melanoma, head and neck, liver or kidney cancer. CDR3s include the opening cysteine and the closing phenylalanine or tryptophan. A D gene is named only where the DNA matches it firmly. Clone size is stated in some rows and not others, as once, few, many or a class when expanded.

TRBV5-6	TRBJ1-2	TRBD1	NA	CASSPGQIYYGYTF	TGTGCCAGCAGCCCGGGACAGATATACTATGGCTACACCTTC
TRBV6-5	TRBJ1-2	TRBD1	once	CASSYVGQGSGYTF	TGTGCCAGCAGTTACGTGGGACAGGGCTCTGGCTACACCTTC
TRBV7-6	TRBJ1-1	NA	NA	CASSWDKNTEAFF	TGTGCCAGCAGCTGGGACAAGAACACTGAAGCTTTCTTT
TRBV7-6	TRBJ1-3	TRBD1	NA	CASSQTGVGNTIYF	TGTGCCAGCAGCCAGACAGGGGTTGGAAACACCATATATTTT
TRBV6-5	TRBJ1-2	TRBD1	NA	CASSYSMGGQGYGYTF	TGTGCCAGCAGTTACTCGATGGGGGGACAGGGTTATGGCTACACCTTC
TRBV18	TRBJ2-7	TRBD1	NA	CASSPTGSHPSGEQYF	TGTGCCAGCTCACCGACAGGGTCCCACCCATCTGGTGAGCAGTACTTC
TRBV7-8	TRBJ1-3	TRBD1	NA	CASSLIIRDRRTYSGNTIYF	TGTGCCAGCAGCTTAATTATCCGGGACAGAAGAACCTACTCTGGAAACACCATATATTTT
TRBV5-4	TRBJ2-1	TRBD1	NA	CASSDEGQGDNEQFF	TGTGCCAGCAGCGACGAGGGACAGGGTGACAATGAGCAGTTCTTC
TRBV21-1	TRBJ2-6	NA	NA	CASSKEKGAASGANVLTF	TGTGCCAGCAGCAAAGAAAAGGGGGCGGCCTCTGGGGCCAACGTCCTGACTTTC
TRBV2	TRBJ1-5	NA	NA	CASSSAGLPAQHF	TGTGCCAGCAGCAGCGCTGGACTACCGGCCCAGCATTTT
TRBV6-5	TRBJ2-7	TRBD1	few	CASSPDRVSYEQYF	TGTGCCAGCAGTCCAGACAGGGTTTCCTACGAGCAGTACTTC
TRBV25-1	TRBJ1-4	NA	NA	CASSERGGSVNEKLFF	TGTGCCAGCAGTGAGAGGGGCGGAAGCGTGAATGAAAAACTGTTTTTT
TRBV5-1	TRBJ2-3	TRBD2	NA	CASSPTSGERTDTQYF	TGCGCCAGCAGCCCGACTAGCGGGGAACGCACAGATACGCAGTATTTT
TRBV20-1	TRBJ2-7	TRBD2	NA	CSAGLVPEQYF	TGCAGTGCCGGACTAGTACCCGAGCAGTACTTC
TRBV6-5	TRBJ1-4	TRBD1	NA	CASSPTGGTNEKLFF	TGTGCCAGCAGCCCTACAGGGGGCACTAATGAAAAACTGTTTTTT
TRBV18	TRBJ2-4	NA	NA	CASSPDRTAKNIQYF	TGTGCCAGCTCACCAGACAGGACCGCCAAAAACATTCAGTACTTC
TRBV18	TRBJ1-5	NA	NA	CASSPERQVHQPQHF	TGTGCCAGCTCACCAGAACGACAGGTGCATCAGCCCCAGCATTTT
TRBV5-5	TRBJ2-3	NA	few	CASSSLAGANTDTQYF	TGTGCCAGCAGCTCCCTAGCTGGAGCAAACACAGATACGCAGTATTTT
TRBV6-6	TRBJ1-4	NA	NA	CASSYSSATNEKLFF	TGTGCCAGCAGTTACTCTTCGGCAACTAATGAAAAACTGTTTTTT
TRBV10-3	TRBJ1-1	NA	NA	CAINEERGAAEAFF	TGTGCCATCAATGAAGAAAGGGGGGCCGCTGAAGCTTTCTTT
TRBV20-1	TRBJ2-5	NA	NA	CSGTLETQYF	TGCAGTGGAACCTTGGAGACCCAGTACTTC
TRBV6-1	TRBJ1-5	NA	NA	CASTSFPGLHF	TGTGCCAGCACCTCTTTCCCGGGCTTGCATTTT
TRBV19	TRBJ1-2	TRBD1	NA	CASCDKTGQAYGYTF	TGTGCCAGTTGTGACAAAACGGGACAGGCCTATGGCTACACCTTC
TRBV11-2	TRBJ2-7	NA	NA	CASSLVGQGAHEQYF	TGTGCCAGCAGCTTAGTAGGTCAGGGTGCCCACGAGCAGTACTTC
TRBV7-3	TRBJ1-4	NA	NA	CASSSLRREKLFF	TGTGCCAGCAGCTCCTTGCGGCGCGAAAAACTGTTTTTT
TRBV5-1	TRBJ2-7	TRBD1	NA	CASSLGGTGSYEQYF	TGCGCCAGCAGCTTGGGCGGGACAGGGTCCTACGAGCAGTACTTC
TRBV25-1	TRBJ1-4	NA	NA	CASSAKGFATNEKLFF	TGTGCCAGCAGTGCAAAGGGGTTTGCAACTAATGAAAAACTGTTTTTT
TRBV18	TRBJ2-7	TRBD1	NA	CASSPLSGTGSYEQYF	TGTGCCAGCTCACCGTTATCCGGGACAGGCTCCTACGAGCAGTACTTC
TRBV2	TRBJ1-5	NA	NA	CASSDWQGKSQPQHF	TGTGCCAGCAGTGATTGGCAGGGGAAGAGCCAGCCCCAGCATTTT
TRBV6-6	TRBJ2-2	NA	few	CASSWDTANTGELFF	TGTGCCAGCAGTTGGGACACCGCGAACACCGGGGAGCTGTTTTTT
TRBV18	TRBJ2-6	TRBD2	NA	CASSPSGLASGAGANVLTF	TGTGCCAGCTCACCTAGTGGACTAGCCTCTGGGGCTGGGGCCAACGTCCTGACTTTC
TRBV20-1	TRBJ2-7	NA	NA	CSATGGGQYF	TGCAGTGCTACCGGAGGCGGGCAGTACTTC